The 31 T cell receptor beta chains in this list originate from one sample, sequenced in a study of blood T cell repertoires in COVID-19. Data came from immunoSEQ multiplex PCR; TCRdb stores just in-frame clones and leaves some out. Of fewer than 110,000 clones listed, 89% were seen once; the top ten hold 17%. Specimen: peripheral blood. These receptors all come from a woman of 80 years or more in a cohort sampled during active COVID-19.

The chain employs TRBV19 and TRBJ2-7; 11 bases fit TRBD1. V was clipped by 4 bases and J by 0 bases; unmatched bases: 5. CDR3 length: 16 residues. Germline CDR1 LNHDA, CDR2 SQIVND (reference sequence). The CDR3 nucleotides are TGTGCCAGTAGTACCCCCGGGACAGGGGGCTCCTACGAGCAGTACTTC. Translating gives CASSTPGTGGSYEQYF. Full variable domain (remainder filled in from reference TRBV19 and TRBJ2-7): DGGITQSPKYLFRKEGQNVTLSCEQNLNHDAMYWYRQDPGQGLRLIYYSQIVNDFQKGDIAEGYSVSREKKESFPLTVTSAQKNPTAFYLCASSTPGTGGSYEQYFGPGTRLTVT.

The chain recombines TRBV5-8 with TRBJ1-4; 7 positions match TRBD1. CDR1 is SGHTS and CDR2 is YDEGEE in the germline V gene. V lost 0 bases and J lost 4; bases outside the gene matches: 3. The CDR3 covers 15 residues. CDR3 residues: CASSLAGTDNEKLFF. The CDR3 DNA sequence: TGTGCCAGCAGCTTGGCCGGGACAGATAATGAAAAACTGTTTTTT.

The chain uses TRBV19 and TRBJ2-1; TRBD1 is a possible D gene (6 bases). The CDR3 extends over 14 amino acids. The germline gives CDR1 LNHDA, CDR2 SQIVND (reference sequence). The V gene lost 3 bases and the J gene lost 7 bases, with 13 bases spanning the gap. The CDR3 DNA reads TGTGCCAGTAGTATCCTGCAGGGGCGGAATGAGCAGTTCTTC. Translation gives CASSILQGRNEQFF.

J is TRBJ2-7 and V is TRBV10-1, with D uncertain. Between the trimmed V and J ends, which lost 8 bases and 1 base, there was a span of 9 bases. The CDR3 contains 12 residues. CDR1 is WNHNN, CDR2 SYGVQD, per germline (reference sequence). In nucleotides, the CDR3 is TGCGCCAGCGGCCGCAGTTCCTACGAGCAGTACTTC. Protein: CASGRSSYEQYF.

The chain carries TRBV14 and TRBJ1-3; D might be TRBD1 (6 bases). Germline lookup yields CDR1 SGHDN and CDR2 FVKESK. The CDR3 totals 17 residues. V dropped 1 base and J dropped 4 bases, with 17 bases sitting between them. The CDR3 loop reads CASSQGTTGRGGNTIYF. The CDR3 nucleotides are TGTGCCAGCAGCCAAGGCACGACAGGTCGTGGCGGAAACACCATATATTTT.

The genes are TRBV20-1 and TRBJ2-1; a possible D gene is TRBD2 (5 bases). V lost 7 bases and J lost 7, with 8 bases in between. The germline CDR1 and CDR2 sequences are DFQATT and SNEGSKA (reference sequence). This CDR3 comprises 10 residues. The CDR3 DNA follows: TGCAGTGTAAGAGGGAATGAGCAGTTCTTC. Its translation: CSVRGNEQFF.

This chain joins TRBV19 and TRBJ2-3; the D is unclear. This CDR3 spans 13 amino acids. Trimming took off 5 bases at V and 4 bases at J, with 10 bases between the two ends. Germline V lookup: CDR1 LNHDA, CDR2 SQIVND (reference sequence). The chain's CDR3 is CASSRDFSDTQYF. The CDR3 coding sequence is TGTGCCAGTAGTCGAGACTTTTCAGATACGCAGTATTTT.

V is TRBV12-3 or TRBV12-4 and J is TRBJ1-5, with no clear D. The CDR3 has 12 residues. With 6 bases removed from V and 7 bases from J, the gap between germline ends came to 10 bases. The CDR3 bases are TGTGCCAGCAGCCCCGGGGTCCAGCCCCAGCATTTT. Amino acids: CASSPGVQPQHF.

The chain combines TRBV6-5 with TRBJ2-1, with TRBD1 identical over 7 bases. Germline CDR1 reads MNHEY; CDR2 reads SVGAGI. Germline trimming cut 6 bases from V and 5 bases from J; bases unmatched to any gene: 7. This CDR3 has 14 amino acids. CDR3 nucleotides: TGTGCCAGCAGCCTCGGACAGGCTAACAATGAGCAGTTCTTC. The encoded protein is CASSLGQANNEQFF.

The CDR3 nucleotides read TGTGCCAGCAGTCCCCGGGACAGGGGTAACTATGGCTACACCTTC. The encoded protein is CASSPRDRGNYGYTF. The rearrangement links TRBV6-5 to TRBJ1-2; 10 nucleotides line up with TRBD1. Germline V gene data show CDR1 as MNHEY and CDR2 as SVGAGI. V gave up 5 bases and J gave up 1 base; unmatched junction bases: 4. The CDR3 loop spans 15 amino acids.

The rearrangement uses TRBV24-1 and TRBJ1-2; 9 bases match TRBD1. J was trimmed by 8 bases and V by 4 bases; bases with no gene match: 4. CDR3 size: 13 residues. In germline, CDR1 is KGHDR, CDR2 SFDVKD. The CDR3 loop reads CATSEGQGRGYTF. The DNA for the CDR3 is TGTGCCACCAGTGAGGGACAGGGTCGGGGCTACACCTTC.

This chain joins TRBV5-4 and TRBJ2-7; 7 bases agree with TRBD2. The germline CDR1 and CDR2 sequences are SGHNT and YYREEE (reference sequence). CDR3 length equals 14 residues. J lost 0 bases, V lost 4 bases, and 4 bases had no gene match. CDR3 sequence reads: CASSGRGSSYEQYF. The CDR3 coding sequence is TGTGCCAGCAGCGGGCGGGGGAGCTCCTACGAGCAGTACTTC.

The V call is TRBV30, the J call TRBJ2-3; 12 bases agree with TRBD2. The CDR3 totals 16 residues. Germline CDR1 reads GTSNPN; CDR2 reads SVGIG (reference sequence). The junction had 4 bases not matched to a gene; V was cut back by 1 base and J by 2 bases. Written as DNA, the CDR3 is TGTGCCTGGAGTGGACTAGCGGGGGCCTACACAGATACGCAGTATTTT. As protein: CAWSGLAGAYTDTQYF.

The chain couples TRBV10-3 to TRBJ1-1; 7 bases agree with TRBD1. V shed 0 bases, J shed 1 base, and the junction held 2 bases outside the gene matches. Germline-derived CDR1 and CDR2 are ENHRY and SYGVKD. The CDR3 runs to 15 residues. The CDR3 protein is CAISESGGRNTEAFF. CDR3 nucleotide sequence: TGTGCCATCAGTGAGTCAGGGGGCAGGAACACTGAAGCTTTCTTT.

This chain links TRBV5-1 with TRBJ2-5; 9 bases are a match to TRBD2. Germline CDR1 reads SGHRS; CDR2 reads YFSETQ. V dropped 0 bases and J dropped 6; count of bases not matched to a gene: 9. This CDR3 has 16 amino acids. The CDR3 is CASSLVPSGEGKTQYF. As DNA, the CDR3 is TGCGCCAGCAGCTTGGTTCCTAGCGGGGAGGGGAAGACCCAGTACTTC.

This clone was detected a few times. The gene calls are TRBV19 and TRBJ2-7; 10 bases fit TRBD1. V gave up 1 base and J gave up 4 bases; unmatched junction bases: 4. The CDR3 contains 15 residues. Germline lookup yields CDR1 LNHDA and CDR2 SQIVND (reference sequence). The CDR3 protein is CASSIGQGAQYEQYF. The CDR3 region has the DNA TGTGCCAGTAGTATAGGACAGGGGGCGCAGTACGAGCAGTACTTC.

The chain recombines TRBV28 with TRBJ2-6; 7 positions agree with TRBD1. The CDR3 contains 17 residues. V shed 5 bases and J 0 bases; nucleotides not matched to a gene: 7. Germline lookup yields CDR1 MDHEN and CDR2 SYDVKM. CDR3 sequence reads: CASSPPTGSSGANVLTF. DNA of the CDR3: TGTGCCAGCAGTCCACCGACAGGGAGCTCTGGGGCCAACGTCCTGACTTTC.

The J gene is TRBJ2-5, the V gene TRBV9, with 10 bases identical to TRBD2. Germline loops: CDR1 SGDLS, CDR2 YYNGEE. V was pared by 4 bases and J by 4 bases, with 7 bases of the junction left unmatched. This CDR3 has 15 amino acids. CDR3: CASSLTSGTGETQYF. In nucleotides, the CDR3 is TGTGCCAGCAGCCTTACTAGCGGGACGGGAGAGACCCAGTACTTC. The whole variable domain, remainder taken from reference TRBV9 and TRBJ2-5, is DSGVTQTPKHLITATGQRVTLRCSPRSGDLSVYWYQQSLDQGLQFLIQYYNGEERAKGNILERFSAQQFPDLHSELNLSSLELGDSALYFCASSLTSGTGETQYFGPGTRLLVL.

The rearrangement joins TRBV5-6 to TRBJ2-3; a possible D gene is TRBD2 (6 bases). This CDR3 spans 15 amino acids. Germline CDR1 SGHDT, CDR2 YYEEEE. V was cut by 2 bases and J by 0 bases, with 10 bases left in between. CDR3 coding DNA: TGTGCCAGCAGCTTCTTACGGGGGAGCACAGATACGCAGTATTTT. This codes for CASSFLRGSTDTQYF.

The chain is built from TRBV23-1 and TRBJ2-1; 12 nucleotides align to TRBD2. TRBV23-1 is marked as an open reading frame, function uncertain. The CDR3 sequence is 17 residues long. With 3 bases clipped from V and 7 bases from J, the junction kept 10 bases outside the gene matches. CDR3 protein: CASSQSASGGEGNEQFF. The CDR3, as DNA: TGCGCCAGCAGTCAGTCCGCTAGCGGGGGGGAGGGGAATGAGCAGTTCTTC.

V and J are TRBV11-2 and TRBJ2-7, with D unclear. The CDR3 extends over 11 amino acids. CDR1 SGHAT and CDR2 FQNNGV come from the germline V gene. The V end lost 5 bases, the J end lost 6 bases, and 8 bases lay between the germline ends. The CDR3 DNA reads as TGTGCCAGCAGCGGCCGGGTCGAGCAGTACTTC. Its protein product is CASSGRVEQYF.

The chain is built from TRBV3-1 (or the pseudogene TRBV3-2) and TRBJ2-3, with D uncertain. The CDR3 spans 15 residues. The germline V and J ends were trimmed by 1 base and 0 bases, with 8 bases remaining between them. Germline V gene lookup returns CDR1 LGHDT and CDR2 YNNKEL (reference sequence). DNA of the CDR3: TGTGCCAGCAGCCAAGTTTACGGGAGCACAGATACGCAGTATTTT. Translated: CASSQVYGSTDTQYF.

The chain links TRBV5-1 to TRBJ2-1; 12 positions agree with TRBD1. CDR1 and CDR2 from the germline V gene are SGHRS and YFSETQ. V lost 3 bases to trimming and J lost 6 bases; unmatched junction nucleotides: 4. The CDR3 is made up of 15 amino acids. DNA of the CDR3: TGCGCCAGCAGCTCCGGGACAGGGGGCATCAATGAGCAGTTCTTC. It translates to CASSSGTGGINEQFF. Together with reference TRBV5-1 and TRBJ2-1, the CDR3 gives the full variable domain: KAGVTQTPRYLIKTRGQQVTLSCSPISGHRSVSWYQQTPGQGLQFLFEYFSETQRNKGNFPGRFSGRQFSNSRSEMNVSTLELGDSALYLCASSSGTGGINEQFFGPGTRLTVL.

The gene calls are TRBV3-1 (or the pseudogene TRBV3-2) and TRBJ2-2; the D gene is possibly TRBD1 (5 bases). The CDR3 extends over 14 amino acids. Trimming stripped 1 base from V and 14 bases from J, with 17 bases between. Per germline, CDR1 LGHDT and CDR2 YNNKEL (reference sequence). This CDR3 is CASSQGQGEQRLFF. The CDR3 nucleotides read TGTGCCAGCAGCCAAGGTCAAGGGGAACAGAGACTGTTTTTT.

The chain links TRBV25-1 to TRBJ1-2, with 7 bases aligning to TRBD1. The CDR3 has 16 residues. Trimming removed 2 bases from V and 0 bases from J; junction bases left unmatched: 6. Germline CDR1 MGHDK, CDR2 SYGVNS. For the CDR3, the DNA is TGTGCCAGCAGTGAAGCCGGACAGGCTACTAACTATGGCTACACCTTC. This gives the protein CASSEAGQATNYGYTF.

This clone was detected once. This chain joins TRBV2 and TRBJ1-4; 10 bases are a match to TRBD1. V lost 4 bases and J lost 8; bases outside the gene matches: 4. The CDR3 contains 14 residues. Per germline, CDR1 SNHLY and CDR2 FYNNEI. CDR3: CASSGGQGTEKLFF. As DNA, the CDR3 is TGTGCCAGCAGTGGGGGACAGGGGACGGAAAAACTGTTTTTT. Variable domain in full (rest from reference TRBV2 and TRBJ1-4): EPEVTQTPSHQVTQMGQEVILRCVPISNHLYFYWYRQILGQKVEFLVSFYNNEISEKSEIFDDQFSVERPDGSNFTLKIRSTKLEDSAMYFCASSGGQGTEKLFFGSGTQLSVL.

This clone has a handful of counts. V and J are TRBV19 and TRBJ2-7; 9 bases fit TRBD1. V dropped 7 bases and J dropped 4; count of bases not matched to a gene: 5. The CDR3 runs to 13 residues. Germline CDR1 is LNHDA and CDR2 is SQIVND (reference sequence). This CDR3 is CASTGQGRYEQYF. In nucleotides, the CDR3 is TGTGCCAGTACCGGACAGGGGAGGTACGAGCAGTACTTC.

This rearrangement joins TRBV11-1 to TRBJ1-1; perhaps TRBD1 as D (5 bases). Trimming pared 3 bases from V and 1 base from J, leaving 12 bases between. Germline values: CDR1 SGHAT, CDR2 FQDESV (reference sequence). The CDR3 runs to 15 residues. In nucleotides, the CDR3 is TGTGCCAGCAGCTTGACGGACAACCCGAACACTGAAGCTTTCTTT. Its translation is CASSLTDNPNTEAFF.

This sequence joins TRBV6-5 and TRBJ2-3, with 11 positions matching TRBD2. The CDR3 is made up of 16 amino acids. Trimming took 2 bases from V and 4 from J; bases not matched to a gene: 5. The germline V gene encodes CDR1 MNHEY and CDR2 SVGAGI. The CDR3 nucleotides are TGTGCCAGCAGTTACGGTAGCGGGGGGGCGTCAGATACGCAGTATTTT. Protein sequence: CASSYGSGGASDTQYF.

This sequence joins TRBV19 and TRBJ2-3; D is ambiguous. CDR3 size: 16 residues. The ends were cut back, 5 bases at V and 1 base at J, with 16 bases in the middle. CDR1 is LNHDA and CDR2 is SQIVND in the germline V gene (reference sequence). The CDR3 sequence: CASSVVSPAGTDTQYF. The CDR3 nucleotides are TGTGCCAGTAGTGTCGTATCACCGGCGGGCACAGATACGCAGTATTTT.

The chain is built from TRBV24-1 and TRBJ2-3; 8 bases are a match to TRBD2. The germline gives CDR1 KGHDR, CDR2 SFDVKD. The CDR3 loop spans 16 amino acids. V gave up 3 bases and J gave up 2 bases; unmatched junction bases: 6. In nucleotides, the CDR3 is TGTGCCACCAGTGATACCCGGGAGGGCCTCACAGATACGCAGTATTTT. Its protein is CATSDTREGLTDTQYF.